The clone carrying this T cell receptor (delta chain) is judged large. Its antigen is undetermined. Gamma-chain- and delta-chain-specific primers converted PBMC RNA into TCR cDNA. TCRdb reapplied CATT to the RT-PCR reads. The sample comprises 700 to 900 delta-chain clones, roughly 12% of which are singletons, and approximately 20% rests with the top ten. This entry is derived from a study of delta chains in infants with herpesvirus infections. Study-level background: From birth, Ugandan infants were followed prospectively for primary CMV infection. Findings and limits, study-wide: The public clonotype appeared only at the first post-infection time point and was absent in uninfected infants. The study lacked race- and environment-matched controls and was small. A few infants infected before 120 days plus one congenital case had the public Vdelta1 clonotype.

Germline V CDR1 and CDR2: GEAIGNYY, EKD. Deletions cut 0 bases from V and 4 bases from J, with 0 bases between. This CDR3 contains 13 residues. The sequenced sample was peripheral blood, obtained at time point 2 of longitudinal follow-up. This clonotype was obtained from a human donor who was a Ugandan infant, either HIV-exposed or HIV-unexposed (not recorded which). This rearrangement joins TRDV2 to TRDJ3; D call uncertain. As DNA, the CDR3 is TGTGCCTGTGACACCTGGGACACCCGACAGATGTTTTTC. This translates into CACDTWDTRQMFF.